The 16 T cell receptor beta chains given below trace back to one sample, sequenced in a study of chemoradiotherapy in HPV16-positive cancers. Using immunoSEQ multiplex PCR, the repertoire was profiled, and TCRdb retains in-frame clones only, with some absent. Here the sample spans about 2,300 clones, 65% to 80% being singletons. Sequenced here: tumor tissue, sampled from a patient who underwent chemoradiotherapy. Receptor source: a human donor with HPV-associated anogenital cancer.

The V gene is TRBV7-2, the J gene TRBJ1-4; D may be TRBD1 (6 bases). V was pared by 8 bases and J by 6 bases, with 16 bases between. The CDR3 spans 14 residues. Germline values: CDR1 SGHTA, CDR2 FQGNSA. The CDR3 is CASRLQGADEKLFF. In nucleotides, the CDR3 is TGTGCCAGCCGACTACAGGGAGCGGATGAAAAACTGTTTTTT.

This clone turned up a few times. The V gene is TRBV10-3, the J gene TRBJ2-2; tentative D call: TRBD2 (5 bases). This CDR3 is built from 15 residues. Germline V CDR1 and CDR2: ENHRY, SYGVKD. Between the trimmed V and J ends, which lost 7 bases and 4 bases, there was a span of 16 bases. CDR3 nucleotide sequence: TGTGCCATCATGGCGAGGTTAGCGTCCACCGGGGAGCTGTTTTTT. This gives the protein CAIMARLASTGELFF.

A single count supports this clone. The V call is TRBV2, the J call TRBJ1-1; no clear D. V was shortened by 0 bases and J by 5 bases, with 7 bases between the two germline ends. Germline V gene data show CDR1 as SNHLY and CDR2 as FYNNEI. The CDR3 sequence is 13 residues long. The CDR3 nucleotides are TGTGCCAGCAGTGAAGCTGGTAGGACTGAAGCTTTCTTT. This sequence encodes CASSEAGRTEAFF.

V gene TRBV2 combines with J gene TRBJ1-1; D is unclear. Germline V gives CDR1 SNHLY, CDR2 FYNNEI. The germline V and J ends were trimmed by 5 bases and 3 bases, with 13 bases remaining between them. This CDR3 comprises 14 residues. The CDR3 reads CASSREHRDTEAFF. CDR3 nucleotides: TGTGCCAGCAGTCGGGAACATCGAGACACTGAAGCTTTCTTT. Variable domain in full (rest from reference TRBV2 and TRBJ1-1): EPEVTQTPSHQVTQMGQEVILRCVPISNHLYFYWYRQILGQKVEFLVSFYNNEISEKSEIFDDQFSVERPDGSNFTLKIRSTKLEDSAMYFCASSREHRDTEAFFGQGTRLTVV.

This clone was observed a few times. The chain has TRBV11-3 and TRBJ2-7; D gene uncertain. The CDR3 is 14 residues long. The germline V gene encodes CDR1 SGHNT and CDR2 YENEEA. The germline V and J ends were trimmed by 1 base and 3 bases, with 10 bases remaining between them. CDR3 loop: CASSLGGSSYEQYF. CDR3 bases: TGTGCCAGCAGCTTAGGCGGAAGCAGCTACGAGCAGTACTTC. The full variable domain, its missing parts supplied by reference TRBV11-3 and TRBJ2-7, is EAGVVQSPRYKIIEKKQPVAFWCNPISGHNTLYWYLQNLGQGPELLIRYENEEAVDDSQLPKDRFSAERLKGVDSTLKIQPAELGDSAVYLCASSLGGSSYEQYFGPGTRLTVT.

The chain carries TRBV28 and TRBJ1-1; 8 nucleotides align to TRBD1. CDR3 length: 15 amino acids. Germline lookup yields CDR1 MDHEN and CDR2 SYDVKM. Trimming cost V 2 bases and J 4 bases; bases outside gene matches: 6. CDR3 in amino acids: CASSLAGGGSTEAFF. The DNA of the CDR3 is TGTGCCAGCAGTTTAGCAGGGGGCGGGAGCACTGAAGCTTTCTTT.

The CDR3 loop is CASRYEGMNTEAFF. For the CDR3, the DNA is TGCGCCAGCAGATACGAGGGGATGAACACTGAAGCTTTCTTT. The chain links TRBV4-3 to TRBJ1-1, with D possibly TRBD1 on 5 matching bases. CDR1 and CDR2 from the germline V gene are LGHNA and YSLEER. V lost 6 bases and J lost 0, with 11 bases in between. The CDR3 runs to 14 residues.

With respect to this clone: The junction does not match germline at one end; this may be a read error. V and J are TRBV25-1 and TRBJ1-2; 9 bases fit TRBD1. This CDR3 is 16 amino acids long. Germline CDR1 and CDR2: MGHDK and SYGVNS. DNA of the CDR3: TGTGCCGGCAGTGAACCGGGACAGGGAGTTAACTATGGCTACACCTTC. As protein: CAGSEPGQGVNYGYTF.

The rearrangement links TRBV5-6 to TRBJ2-1; D is ambiguous. The length of the CDR3 is 11 residues. V dropped 3 bases and J dropped 12 bases, with 10 bases sitting between them. CDR1 SGHDT and CDR2 YYEEEE come from the germline V gene. The DNA for the CDR3 is TGTGCCAGCAGCTGGCGGACCGGGCAGTTCTTC. Protein: CASSWRTGQFF.

To note about this clone: Germline and junction disagree at one end, which may indicate a read error. J is TRBJ1-1 and V is TRBV28; 10 bases are a match to TRBD1. CDR3 length: 13 amino acids. Germline V gives CDR1 MDHEN, CDR2 SYDVKM. CDR3 amino acids: CASSFLRDRGPYF. The CDR3, as DNA: TGTGCCAGCAGTTTTCTCAGGGACAGGGGCCCATATTTT.

CDR3: CASSLLAETYNEQFF. CDR3 DNA sequence: TGCGCCAGCAGCTTACTAGCGGAAACCTACAATGAGCAGTTCTTC. The chain carries TRBV5-1 and TRBJ2-1, with 8 bases identical to TRBD2. The CDR3 consists of 15 residues. Germline V gene sequence: CDR1 SGHRS, CDR2 YFSETQ. The V gene end was trimmed by 2 bases and the J gene end by 2 bases; junction bases not matched to a gene: 3.

This rearrangement joins TRBV7-2 to TRBJ1-1, with a weak D call TRBD1 (5 bases). This CDR3 is 14 amino acids long. CDR1 and CDR2 from the germline V gene are SGHTA and FQGNSA. The V end lost 2 bases, the J end lost 5 bases, and 12 bases lay between the germline ends. The CDR3 DNA sequence: TGTGCCAGCAGCTTATCGCAGGGAGTGACTGAAGCTTTCTTT. Protein sequence: CASSLSQGVTEAFF. The full variable domain, completed using reference TRBV7-2 and TRBJ1-1, is GAGVSQSPSNKVTEKGKDVELRCDPISGHTALYWYRQSLGQGLEFLIYFQGNSAPDKSGLPSDRFSAERTGGSVSTLTIQRTQQEDSAVYLCASSLSQGVTEAFFGQGTRLTVV.

The genes are TRBV2 and TRBJ2-1; TRBD2 aligns across 11 bases. This CDR3 spans 16 amino acids. Trimming at V came to 6 bases and at J to 9 bases, leaving 13 bases not matched to a gene. Germline values: CDR1 SNHLY, CDR2 FYNNEI. The CDR3 is CASSEFTSGGLSEQFF. In DNA, the CDR3 is TGTGCCAGCAGCGAGTTTACTAGCGGGGGCCTTAGTGAGCAGTTCTTC.

The chain combines TRBV13 with TRBJ2-7; 8 positions agree with TRBD1. Germline CDR1 is PRHDT and CDR2 is FYEKMQ (reference sequence). After removal of 1 base from V and 7 bases from J, the junction contained 9 bases not matched to a gene. The CDR3 extends over 15 amino acids. The CDR3 is CASSLDGQGAREQYV. The DNA of the CDR3 is TGTGCCAGCAGCTTAGATGGCCAGGGGGCCCGGGAGCAGTACGTC.

Judged by abundance, this clone is large (0.1 to 1%). A single base separates this from a much larger clone, so it may be a read error. CDR3: CASSKDQAGGAGANVLTF. In DNA, the CDR3 is TGTGCCAGCAGCAAAGATCAGGCGGGGGGAGCTGGGGCCAACGTCCTGACTTTC. This chain links TRBV21-1 with TRBJ2-6; the table names TRBD2, a call not compared with the DNA. TRBV21-1 corresponds to a pseudogene. The CDR3 is 18 amino acids.

The rearrangement joins TRBV18 to TRBJ2-1; D not resolved. Looked up from germline, CDR1 is KGHSH and CDR2 is LQKENI. Trimming shortened V by 2 bases and J by 4 bases, and 18 bases separated the two germline ends. The CDR3 runs to 17 residues. DNA for the CDR3: TGTGCCAGCTCACCAATCCTTAGCCTCGCAGTATACAATGAGCAGTTCTTC. It encodes CASSPILSLAVYNEQFF.